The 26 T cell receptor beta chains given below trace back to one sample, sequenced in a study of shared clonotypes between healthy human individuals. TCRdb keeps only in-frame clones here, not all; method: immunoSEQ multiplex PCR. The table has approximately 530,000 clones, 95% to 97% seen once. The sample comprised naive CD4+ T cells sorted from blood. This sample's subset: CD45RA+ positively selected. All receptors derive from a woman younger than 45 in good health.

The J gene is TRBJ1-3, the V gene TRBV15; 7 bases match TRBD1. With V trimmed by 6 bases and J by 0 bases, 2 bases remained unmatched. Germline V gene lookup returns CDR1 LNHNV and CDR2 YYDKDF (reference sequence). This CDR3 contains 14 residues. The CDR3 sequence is CATSRQGSGNTIYF. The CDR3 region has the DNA TGTGCCACCAGTAGACAGGGCTCTGGAAACACCATATATTTT. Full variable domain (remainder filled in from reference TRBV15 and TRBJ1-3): DAMVIQNPRYQVTQFGKPVTLSCSQTLNHNVMYWYQQKSSQAPKLLFHYYDKDFNNEADTPDNFQSRRPNTSFCFLDIRSPGLGDTAMYLCATSRQGSGNTIYFGEGSWLTVV.

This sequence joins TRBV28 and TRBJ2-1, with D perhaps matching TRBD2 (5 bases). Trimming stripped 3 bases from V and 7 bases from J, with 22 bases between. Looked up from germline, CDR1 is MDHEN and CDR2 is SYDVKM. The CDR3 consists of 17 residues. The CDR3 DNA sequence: TGTGCCAGCAGTTTGCGTATTCGGGAACGAAGACCGAATGAGCAGTTCTTC. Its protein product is CASSLRIRERRPNEQFF.

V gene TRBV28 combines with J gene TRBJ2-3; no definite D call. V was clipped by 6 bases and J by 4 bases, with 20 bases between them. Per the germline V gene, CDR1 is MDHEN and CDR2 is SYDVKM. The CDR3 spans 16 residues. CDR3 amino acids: CASSPAAEMFADTQYF. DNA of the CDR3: TGTGCCAGCAGCCCGGCCGCGGAGATGTTTGCAGATACGCAGTATTTT.

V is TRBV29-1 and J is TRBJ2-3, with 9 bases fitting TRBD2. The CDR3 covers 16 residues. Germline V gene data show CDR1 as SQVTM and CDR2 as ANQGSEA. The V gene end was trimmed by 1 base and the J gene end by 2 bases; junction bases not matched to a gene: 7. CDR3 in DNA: TGCAGCGTTGAAGGAAGGAGCGGGAGGCCCACAGATACGCAGTATTTT. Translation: CSVEGRSGRPTDTQYF.

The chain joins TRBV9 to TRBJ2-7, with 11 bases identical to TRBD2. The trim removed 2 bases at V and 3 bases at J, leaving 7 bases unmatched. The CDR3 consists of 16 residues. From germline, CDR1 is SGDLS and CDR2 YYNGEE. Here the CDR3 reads CASSVGGLAEFYEQYF. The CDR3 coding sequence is TGTGCCAGCAGCGTGGGGGGACTAGCGGAATTCTACGAGCAGTACTTC.

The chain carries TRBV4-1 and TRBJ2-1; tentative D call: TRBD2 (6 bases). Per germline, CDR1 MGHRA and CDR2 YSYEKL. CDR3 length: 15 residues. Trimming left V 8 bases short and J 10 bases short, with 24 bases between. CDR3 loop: CASGEAGSRPGEQFF. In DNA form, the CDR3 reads TGCGCCAGCGGGGAGGCCGGGTCGAGGCCCGGCGAGCAGTTCTTC.

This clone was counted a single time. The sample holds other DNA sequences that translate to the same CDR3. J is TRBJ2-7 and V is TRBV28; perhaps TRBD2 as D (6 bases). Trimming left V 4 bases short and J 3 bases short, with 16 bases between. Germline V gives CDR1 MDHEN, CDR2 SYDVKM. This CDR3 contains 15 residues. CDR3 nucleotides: TGTGCCAGCAGTTCGACCGGGACTGGACTCTACGAGCAGTACTTC. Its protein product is CASSSTGTGLYEQYF.

In nucleotides, the CDR3 is TGCGCCAGCAGCCCCCGGGGGGCGGGAGTTGCCTACAATGAGCAGTTCTTC. It codes for CASSPRGAGVAYNEQFF. The rearrangement links TRBV5-1 to TRBJ2-1; possibly TRBD2 for D (7 bases). The germline gives CDR1 SGHRS, CDR2 YFSETQ. V lost 4 bases, J lost 2 bases, and 19 bases lay in between. This CDR3 region has 17 residues.

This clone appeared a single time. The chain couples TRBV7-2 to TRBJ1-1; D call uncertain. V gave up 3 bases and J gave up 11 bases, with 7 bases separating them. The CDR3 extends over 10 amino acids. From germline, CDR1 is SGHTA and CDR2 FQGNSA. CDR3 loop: CASSLGGAFF. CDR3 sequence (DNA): TGTGCCAGCAGCTTGGGTGGGGCTTTCTTT.

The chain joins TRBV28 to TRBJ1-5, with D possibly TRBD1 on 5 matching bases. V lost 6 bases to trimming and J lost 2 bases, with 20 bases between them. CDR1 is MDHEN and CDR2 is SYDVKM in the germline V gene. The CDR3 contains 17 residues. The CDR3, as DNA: TGTGCCAGCAGCGAACAACAGCAGGGTTTGGGCAATCAGCCCCAGCATTTT. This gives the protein CASSEQQQGLGNQPQHF.

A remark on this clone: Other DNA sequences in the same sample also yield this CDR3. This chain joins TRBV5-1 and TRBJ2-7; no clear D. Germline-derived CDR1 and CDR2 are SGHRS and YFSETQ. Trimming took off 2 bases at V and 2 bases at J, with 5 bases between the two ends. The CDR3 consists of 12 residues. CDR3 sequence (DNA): TGCGCCAGCAGCTTAACAACCTACGAGCAGTACTTC. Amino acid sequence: CASSLTTYEQYF.

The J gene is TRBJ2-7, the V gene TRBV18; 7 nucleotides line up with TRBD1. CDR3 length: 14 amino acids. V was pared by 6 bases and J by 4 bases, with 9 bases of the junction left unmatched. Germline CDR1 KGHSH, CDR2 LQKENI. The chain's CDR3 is CASSGQAFKYEQYF. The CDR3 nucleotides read TGTGCCAGCTCCGGACAGGCCTTTAAGTACGAGCAGTACTTC.

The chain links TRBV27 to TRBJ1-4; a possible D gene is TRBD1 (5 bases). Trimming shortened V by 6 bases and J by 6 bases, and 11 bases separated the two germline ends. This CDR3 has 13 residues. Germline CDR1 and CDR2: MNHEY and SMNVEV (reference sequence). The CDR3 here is CASSLGGDEKLFF. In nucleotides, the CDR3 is TGTGCCAGCAGCCTGGGGGGAGATGAAAAACTGTTTTTT.

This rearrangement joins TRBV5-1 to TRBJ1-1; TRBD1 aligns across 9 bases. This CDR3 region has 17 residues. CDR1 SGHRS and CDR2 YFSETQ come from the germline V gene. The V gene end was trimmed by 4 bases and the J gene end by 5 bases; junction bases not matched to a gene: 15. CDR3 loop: CASSEETTGGSWTEAFF. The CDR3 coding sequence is TGCGCCAGCAGCGAAGAAACAACAGGGGGCTCGTGGACTGAAGCTTTCTTT.

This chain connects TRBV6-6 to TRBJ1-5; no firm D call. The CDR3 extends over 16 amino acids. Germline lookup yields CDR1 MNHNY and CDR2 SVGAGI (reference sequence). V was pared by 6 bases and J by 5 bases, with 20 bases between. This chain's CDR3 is CASRRARGDKDQPQHF. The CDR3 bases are TGTGCCAGCAGGAGGGCCCGGGGAGACAAGGATCAGCCCCAGCATTTT.

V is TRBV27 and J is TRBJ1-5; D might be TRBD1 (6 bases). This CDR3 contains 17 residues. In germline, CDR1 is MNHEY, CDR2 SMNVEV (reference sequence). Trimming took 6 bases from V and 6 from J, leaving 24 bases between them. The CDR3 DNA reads TGTGCCAGCAGCCGGACGGGTCGGGGGCGTGGGATTCAGCCCCAGCATTTT. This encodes CASSRTGRGRGIQPQHF.

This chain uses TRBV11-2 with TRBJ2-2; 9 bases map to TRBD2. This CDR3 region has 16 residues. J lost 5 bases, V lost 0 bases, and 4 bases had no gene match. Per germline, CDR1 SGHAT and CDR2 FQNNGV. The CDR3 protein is CASSLEPAGGTGELFF. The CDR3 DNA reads TGTGCCAGCAGCTTAGAGCCAGCGGGGGGAACCGGGGAGCTGTTTTTT.

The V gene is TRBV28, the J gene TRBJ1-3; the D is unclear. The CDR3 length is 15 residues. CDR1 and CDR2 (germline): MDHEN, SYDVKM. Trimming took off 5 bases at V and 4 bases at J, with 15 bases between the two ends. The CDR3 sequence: CASSPPTPEGNTIYF. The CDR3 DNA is TGTGCCAGCAGTCCGCCTACTCCGGAGGGAAACACCATATATTTT.

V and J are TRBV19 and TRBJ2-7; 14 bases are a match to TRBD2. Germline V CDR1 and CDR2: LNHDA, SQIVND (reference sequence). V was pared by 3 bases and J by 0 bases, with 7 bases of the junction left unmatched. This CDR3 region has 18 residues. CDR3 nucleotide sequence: TGTGCCAGTAGTATTGGGACTAGCGGGAGCCCGAGCTCCTACGAGCAGTACTTC. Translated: CASSIGTSGSPSSYEQYF.

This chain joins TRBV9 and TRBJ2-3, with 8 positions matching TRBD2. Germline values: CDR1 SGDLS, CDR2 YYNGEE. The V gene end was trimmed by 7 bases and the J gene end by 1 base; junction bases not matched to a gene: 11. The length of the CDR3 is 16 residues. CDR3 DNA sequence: TGTGCCAGCGGCTCACCAGCGGGAGCCGGCACAGATACGCAGTATTTT. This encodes CASGSPAGAGTDTQYF.

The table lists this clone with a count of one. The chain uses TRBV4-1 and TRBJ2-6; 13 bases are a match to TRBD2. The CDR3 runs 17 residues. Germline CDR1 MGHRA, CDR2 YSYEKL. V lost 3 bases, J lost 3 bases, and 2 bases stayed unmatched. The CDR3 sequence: CASSHRTSGSGANVLTF. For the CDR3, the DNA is TGCGCCAGCAGCCATAGGACTAGCGGGAGTGGGGCCAACGTCCTGACTTTC.

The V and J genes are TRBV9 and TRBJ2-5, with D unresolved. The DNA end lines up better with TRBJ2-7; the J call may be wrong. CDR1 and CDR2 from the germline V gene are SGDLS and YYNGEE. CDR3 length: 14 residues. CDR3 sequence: CASSVQSTDSEQYF. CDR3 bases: TGTGCCAGCAGCGTCCAGAGCACCGACTCCGAGCAGTACTTC.

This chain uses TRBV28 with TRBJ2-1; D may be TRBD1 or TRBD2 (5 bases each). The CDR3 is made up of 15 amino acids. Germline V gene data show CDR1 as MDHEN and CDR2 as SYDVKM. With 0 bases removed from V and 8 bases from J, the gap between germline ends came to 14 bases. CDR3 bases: TGTGCCAGCAGTTTATGGCAGGGAGTTTTGGATGAGCAGTTCTTC. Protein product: CASSLWQGVLDEQFF.

CDR3 protein: CASSLESRVGSYEQYF. The CDR3 DNA reads as TGTGCCAGCAGCTTAGAGTCACGGGTAGGGTCCTACGAGCAGTACTTC. The chain carries TRBV7-2 and TRBJ2-7; D is unclear. This CDR3 has 16 residues. V was clipped by 1 base and J by 1 base, with 14 bases between them. Germline V lookup: CDR1 SGHTA, CDR2 FQGNSA.

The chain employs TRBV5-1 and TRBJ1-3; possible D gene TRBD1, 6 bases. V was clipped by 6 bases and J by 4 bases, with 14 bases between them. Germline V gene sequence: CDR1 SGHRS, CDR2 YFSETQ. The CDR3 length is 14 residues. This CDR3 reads CASTPGTYGNTIYF. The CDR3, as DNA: TGCGCCAGCACCCCGGGGACATACGGAAACACCATATATTTT.

The CDR3, as DNA: TGCGCCAGCAGTCCCAGTCAGGGCAATGAGCAGTTCTTC. Its translation: CASSPSQGNEQFF. The chain carries TRBV10-1 and TRBJ2-1; D may be TRBD1 (5 bases). CDR1 is WNHNN and CDR2 is SYGVQD in the germline V gene (reference sequence). The CDR3 totals 13 residues. Trimming took 5 bases from V and 6 from J, leaving 11 bases between them.